This TCR beta chain originates from a study of long-term antiretroviral therapy in people with HIV (dated by TCRdb to the early 2020s). Regarding the complete study: The earliest samples were collected roughly a decade before the 2015 WHO recommendation for immediate ART, at a time when ART was usually postponed until CD4 counts fell. A retrospective serial study tested whether ART initiation and durable HIV suppression were associated with changes in peripheral blood TRB repertoire composition and diversity. A total of around 190 cryopreserved PBMC samples came from around 30 adults with confirmed HIV infection and were collected serially over a mean of roughly 6 years (range 1-12). Among the 25 to 30 participants with HIV, eleven to twelve were female. Test extractions of a monoclonal T-cell line alongside some 35 polyclonal samples showed no cross-contamination during QIAcube processing. Study-wide findings and limitations: HIV repertoires had narrower CDR3 length ranges than controls, and the network structure suggested an antigen-experienced repertoire that shifted only slightly toward naive after ART. Unsorted PBMC were profiled instead of sorted CD4+ and CD8+ T cells because pre-ART samples had limited cell numbers. The samples were dated from about 2003 to 2017, and the ART regimens that were used may be less effective than current ART regimens. ART initiation was associated with a significant increase in TRB diversity, but diversity stayed significantly below transplant donor controls even after long-term ART. Since PBMC availability was limited, sequencing covered only the TCR beta chain, with no alpha chain pairing. No data were available on ART adherence, viral resistance or therapy changes, limiting inferences about post-ART repertoire changes. At every time point, the repertoire was dominated by expanded TRB clones first identified before ART initiation, although this dominance fluctuated and, in many PLHIV, declined after ART.

A remark on this clone: Its antigen is currently not known. Within one base of it there is no much larger clone, and no base qualities were kept.

Sequencing of the TRB variable region was done with the immunoSEQ hsTCRB v3.0 assay at survey level resolution. A depth of roughly 35,000-50,000 T-cell genomes per sample was targeted for TRB sequencing. Pooled TRB libraries were sequenced on an Illumina MiSeq with a v3 150-cycle kit. As for how the authors treated the data: Repertoire analysis was performed in R inside a reproducible Nextflow workflow that covered QC, data transformation and analysis. LymphoSeq2, an R package for exploring AIRR-Seq data, was used to implement the custom analyses. A handful of samples yielding fewer than 5000 total TRB sequences were excluded, leaving approximately 200 analyzed HIV repertoires. Among the approximately 190 HIV repertoires that were kept, some 61 were collected before ART initiation and more than 120 were collected after ART initiation. Each repertoire was downsampled to 5000 TRB nucleotide sequences, and summary statistics were averaged across 100 downsampling iterations. TRB sequences were retained for analysis only if CDR3 regions of at least seven amino acids were present. A Shannon entropy-derived clonality score and the Gini coefficient were used to measure diversity. In the repertoire networks, any two of the top 5000 CDR3 amino acid sequences were connected whenever the two sequences differed by an edit distance of one. GLIPH2 predicted antigen specificity groups and MHC restriction for TRB CDR3 amino acid sequences. To flag known CMV, EBV, HIV or tissue antigen associations, CDR3 amino acid sequences were matched against VDJdb and McPAS-TCR. Pre-ART, post-ART and control groups were compared with Wilcoxon signed-rank tests and Holm-Bonferroni correction. As stored in TCRdb, this immuneACCESS dataset retains in-frame rearrangements with V and J assigned. A fraction of the clones does not appear; measured against another copy, unresolved V genes explain less than half of the discrepancy, and the remainder lacks a known reason. The V and J calls and clone size come from that table; D and trimming were worked out from the DNA. The sample records 15,000 to 20,000 clones, about 80% of which are singletons. Approximately 7% of the sample is held by the ten biggest clonotypes.

Inclusion was restricted to participants for whom at least one PBMC sample before ART initiation and at least two post-ART samples were available. Treatment was received in the United States of America by all participants with HIV. Cryopreserved samples of about 0.95-10 million PBMC were thawed and washed before DNA extraction. At the time of the earliest PBMC sample, participants with HIV were aged between roughly 20 and 60 years. Each participant contributed PBMC samples from 1-4 timepoints before ART initiation and 2-8 timepoints after ART initiation, with a median of 7 samples. Serial HIV viral load, CD4+ T-cell count, ART history and demographic data were obtained for every participant. Genomic DNA was extracted from unsorted PBMC with a Qiagen kit on a QIAcube, processed in batches of 12 samples. The CDR3 starts with the cysteine, ends with the phenylalanine, and has 15 residues. Just CDR3 DNA is preserved here, 45 bases in frame from base 1. According to the germline V gene, CDR1 reads SNHLY and CDR2 reads FYNNEI. Trimming takes 5 bases from V and 0 bases from J, and the germline ends sit 12 bases apart.

This sample comprised unsorted PBMCs, obtained 2.2 years after starting antiretroviral therapy. Rearrangement joined TRBV2 to TRBJ2-3; a tentative D match to TRBD2 spans 5 bases. This receptor was taken from a man aged 50-60 years with HIV. CDR3 loop: CASSPWTQSTDTQYF. The nucleotide sequence reads TGTGCCAGCAGTCCTTGGACTCAAAGCACAGATACGCAGTATTTT.